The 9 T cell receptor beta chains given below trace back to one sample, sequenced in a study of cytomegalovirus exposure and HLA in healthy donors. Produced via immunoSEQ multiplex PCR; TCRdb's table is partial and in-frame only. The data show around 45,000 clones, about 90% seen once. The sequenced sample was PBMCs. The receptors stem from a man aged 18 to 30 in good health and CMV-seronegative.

The CDR3 sequence: CATSLASFSTDTQYF. The CDR3 DNA follows: TGTGCCACCTCACTAGCGTCCTTTAGCACAGATACGCAGTATTTT. The chain carries TRBV6-6 and TRBJ2-3; 7 bases line up with TRBD2. This CDR3 is built from 15 residues. Germline values: CDR1 MNHNY, CDR2 SVGAGI (reference sequence). Trimming took 10 bases from V and 0 from J; bases not matched to a gene: 10.

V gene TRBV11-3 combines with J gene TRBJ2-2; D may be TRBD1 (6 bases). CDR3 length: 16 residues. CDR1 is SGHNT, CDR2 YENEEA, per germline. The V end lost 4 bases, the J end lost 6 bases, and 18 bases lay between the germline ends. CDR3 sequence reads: CASSSRLQGLSGELFF. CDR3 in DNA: TGTGCCAGCAGCTCCAGGCTACAGGGATTATCCGGGGAGCTGTTTTTT.

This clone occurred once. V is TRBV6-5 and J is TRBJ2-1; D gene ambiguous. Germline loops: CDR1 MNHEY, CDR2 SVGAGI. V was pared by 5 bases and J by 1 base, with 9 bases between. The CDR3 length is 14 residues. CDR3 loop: CASSLLGSYNEQFF. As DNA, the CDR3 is TGTGCCAGCAGTCTACTCGGGTCCTACAATGAGCAGTTCTTC.

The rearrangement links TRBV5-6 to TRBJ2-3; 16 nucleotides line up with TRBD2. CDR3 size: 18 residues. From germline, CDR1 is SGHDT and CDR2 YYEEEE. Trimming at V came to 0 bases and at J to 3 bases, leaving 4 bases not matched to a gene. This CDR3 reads CASSLVGTSGGETDTQYF. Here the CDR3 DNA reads TGTGCCAGCAGCTTGGTTGGGACTAGCGGGGGGGAGACAGATACGCAGTATTTT.

This chain's CDR3 is CASSLQGTSAYNEQFF. As DNA, the CDR3 is TGTGCCAGCAGCCTCCAGGGGACTAGCGCTTACAATGAGCAGTTCTTC. The J gene is TRBJ2-1, the V gene TRBV7-2; 10 positions agree with TRBD2. The CDR3 totals 16 residues. CDR1 is SGHTA and CDR2 is FQGNSA in the germline V gene. V lost 5 bases, J lost 4 bases, and 8 bases stayed unmatched.

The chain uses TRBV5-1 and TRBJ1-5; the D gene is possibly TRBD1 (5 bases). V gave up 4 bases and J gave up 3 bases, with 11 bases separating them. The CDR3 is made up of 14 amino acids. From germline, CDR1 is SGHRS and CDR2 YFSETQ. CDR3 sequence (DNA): TGCGCCAGCAGCGAAGGACAAGTCAATCAGCCCCAGCATTTT. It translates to CASSEGQVNQPQHF.

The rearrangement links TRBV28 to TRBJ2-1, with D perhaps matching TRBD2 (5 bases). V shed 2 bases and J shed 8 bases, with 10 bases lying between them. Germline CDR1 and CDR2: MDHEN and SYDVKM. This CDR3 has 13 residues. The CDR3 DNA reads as TGTGCCAGCAGTTTAGACGGGATCTATGAGCAGTTCTTC. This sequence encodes CASSLDGIYEQFF.

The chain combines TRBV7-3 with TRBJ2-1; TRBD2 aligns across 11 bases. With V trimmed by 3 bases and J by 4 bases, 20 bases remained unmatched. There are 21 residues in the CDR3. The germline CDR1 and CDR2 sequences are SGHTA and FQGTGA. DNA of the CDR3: TGTGCCAGCAGCTTTATACCGGGACGAAGACTAGCGGGATCCCCATACAATGAGCAGTTCTTC. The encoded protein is CASSFIPGRRLAGSPYNEQFF.

CDR3 DNA: TGTGCCAGCAGTCCCATTGTCTCTGGGGCCAACGTCCTGACTTTC. Translation gives CASSPIVSGANVLTF. The chain couples TRBV9 to TRBJ2-6; D call uncertain. Trimming removed 5 bases from V and 0 bases from J, with 9 bases in between. Looked up from germline, CDR1 is SGDLS and CDR2 is YYNGEE. The CDR3 runs to 15 residues.